The 32 T cell receptor beta chains given below trace back to one sample, sequenced in a study of blood T cells in healthy people across ages. The use of a sample-barcoded 5' primer and a J-beta primer mix characterized a second PCR of roughly 6 to 11 cycles. One entry per CDR3 protein, called by TCRdb with MiXCR from the 5' RACE reads. The top ten hold 10% of the sample, which has more than 900,000 distinct CDR3 sequences, about 27% seen once. This sample was also put to use in a study of T cells of mothers and their children.

The source material was blood. The receptors stem from a woman between 40 and 55 years old in good health.

This clonotype was observed a handful of times. V usage is TRBV5-1 and J usage is TRBJ1-2; 7 positions match TRBD1. V lost 5 bases to trimming and J lost 0 bases; unmatched junction nucleotides: 13. Germline CDR1 reads SGHRS; CDR2 reads YFSETQ. The CDR3 runs to 17 residues. CDR3 in amino acids: CASSLPDRETTNYGYTF. The CDR3 nucleotides read TGCGCCAGCAGTCTACCCGACAGGGAAACCACTAACTATGGCTACACCTTC.

V and J are TRBV20-1 and TRBJ2-3; 8 bases match TRBD1. CDR3 length equals 15 residues. Trimming cost V 4 bases and J 0 bases; bases outside gene matches: 6. The germline V gene has CDR1 DFQATT and CDR2 SNEGSKA (reference sequence). In DNA form, the CDR3 reads TGCAGTGCTACCCGGGACAGGATGAGCACAGATACGCAGTATTTT. Translating it yields CSATRDRMSTDTQYF.

The chain uses TRBV6-2 or TRBV6-3 and TRBJ2-7; D is perhaps TRBD2 (6 bases). CDR3 size: 15 residues. Germline CDR1 and CDR2: MNHEY and SVGEGT. Trimming took off 2 bases at V and 4 bases at J, with 15 bases between the two ends. The CDR3 DNA sequence: TGTGCCAGCAGTTACCCCGTTAGCGGCCTATACGAGCAGTACTTC. Protein: CASSYPVSGLYEQYF.

The chain links TRBV5-1 to TRBJ2-1, with a weak D call TRBD2 (6 bases). The end of the DNA aligns better with TRBJ2-7, so the J call may be wrong. CDR1 and CDR2 from the germline V gene are SGHRS and YFSETQ. CDR3 size: 16 residues. CDR3 region: CASSLEVTSSYNEQYF. The CDR3 region has the DNA TGCGCCAGCAGCTTGGAGGTCACTAGCTCCTACAATGAGCAGTACTTC.

There are a few counts of this clonotype. The rearrangement joins TRBV29-1 to TRBJ2-6, with TRBD1 identical over 10 bases. There are 16 residues in the CDR3. With V trimmed by 6 bases and J by 3 bases, 8 bases remained unmatched. Germline values: CDR1 SQVTM, CDR2 ANQGSEA. DNA for the CDR3: TGCAGCGTCCTGGGGACAGGGGTTGATGGGGCCAACGTCCTGACTTTC. It specifies CSVLGTGVDGANVLTF. Based on the CDR3 plus reference TRBV29-1 and TRBJ2-6, the full variable domain is SAVISQKPSRDICQRGTSLTIQCQVDSQVTMMFWYRQQPGQSLTLIATANQGSEATYESGFVIDKFPISRPNLTFSTLTVSNMSPEDSSIYLCSVLGTGVDGANVLTFGAGSRLTVL.

This clonotype has only a few counts. The gene calls are TRBV4-1 and TRBJ1-1; D is undetermined. Deletions cut 0 bases from V and 10 bases from J, with 9 bases between. The CDR3 is 12 residues long. Germline CDR1 is MGHRA and CDR2 is YSYEKL. In nucleotides, the CDR3 is TGCGCCAGCAGCCAAGACCGGGGTCGAGCTTTCTTT. It encodes CASSQDRGRAFF.

V is TRBV3-1 and J is TRBJ2-1; tentative D call: TRBD2 (6 bases). Trimming took off 4 bases at V and 3 bases at J, with 13 bases between the two ends. Looked up from germline, CDR1 is LGHDT and CDR2 is YNNKEL (reference sequence). The CDR3 loop spans 15 amino acids. Here the CDR3 DNA reads TGTGCCAGCAGCCCCACGGACTATTACTACAATGAGCAGTTCTTC. It is translated as CASSPTDYYYNEQFF.

There are many counts of this clonotype. This chain uses TRBV6-5 with TRBJ2-7, with D maybe TRBD1 (5 bases). This CDR3 region has 13 residues. Per the germline V gene, CDR1 is MNHEY and CDR2 is SVGAGI. The V gene lost 6 bases and the J gene lost 5 bases, with 14 bases spanning the gap. CDR3 bases: TGTGCCAGCAGGCGACAGAGGTACAACGAGCAGTACTTC. Translation: CASRRQRYNEQYF.

About this clonotype: This may come from a read error, since a much larger clone is one base off. V is TRBV7-2 and J is TRBJ2-7; D is perhaps TRBD2 (5 bases). The CDR3 has 13 residues. Trimming took 5 bases from V and 3 from J, leaving 11 bases between them. Germline loops: CDR1 SGHTA, CDR2 FQGNSA. Written as DNA, the CDR3 is TGTGCCAGCAGCCCTCCGGGATGCTACGAGCAGTACTTC. It translates to CASSPPGCYEQYF.

The gene calls are TRBV5-4 and TRBJ1-5; 7 positions match TRBD1. Trimming took 2 bases from V and 0 from J; bases not matched to a gene: 14. The V gene's germline CDR1 is SGHNT and CDR2 YYREEE (reference sequence). The CDR3 consists of 19 residues. This CDR3 reads CASSFSQGTRAYSNQPQHF. CDR3 in DNA: TGTGCCAGCAGCTTCTCACAGGGGACGAGGGCGTATAGCAATCAGCCCCAGCATTTT.

This clonotype has just a few counts. The rearrangement uses TRBV7-9 and TRBJ1-2, with a weak D call TRBD1 (6 bases). V lost 5 bases, J lost 6 bases, and 19 bases lay in between. This CDR3 region has 15 residues. In germline, CDR1 is SEHNR, CDR2 FQNEAQ (reference sequence). DNA of the CDR3: TGTGCCAGCAGCCCCGAGGACAGCGGGAGGAATGGCTACACCTTC. This encodes CASSPEDSGRNGYTF.

About this clonotype itself: A much larger clone differs from this one at a single base, so this may be a read error. The chain combines TRBV10-3 with TRBJ2-4; D might be TRBD2 (6 bases). Germline loops: CDR1 ENHRY, CDR2 SYGVKD. This CDR3 is 14 amino acids long. Trimming took 9 bases from V and 13 from J, leaving 25 bases between them. The CDR3 bases are TGTGCCATTTCACTAGCCCAAACACTAAATGAGCAGTACTTC. Translating gives CAISLAQTLNEQYF.

This clonotype has a count of ten or more. The rearrangement uses TRBV7-2 and TRBJ2-3, with 9 bases fitting TRBD2. The CDR3 spans 18 residues. CDR1 is SGHTA, CDR2 FQGNSA, per germline. Trimming at V came to 5 bases and at J to 3 bases, leaving 15 bases not matched to a gene. Here the CDR3 DNA reads TGTGCCAGCAGCGTCACGTCGCGGGGGGGCGGTGTTACAGATACGCAGTATTTT. Amino acids: CASSVTSRGGGVTDTQYF.

V and J are TRBV14 and TRBJ2-1; D remains ambiguous. The CDR3 contains 13 residues. The germline gives CDR1 SGHDN, CDR2 FVKESK. V was shortened by 1 base and J by 13 bases, with 14 bases between the two germline ends. The CDR3 DNA follows: TGTGCCAGCAGCCAAGGCGTCCTGACATACCAGTTCTTC. Translating it yields CASSQGVLTYQFF.

This clonotype appeared a few times. The chain recombines TRBV20-1 with TRBJ2-3; the D is unclear. Trimming took 0 bases from V and 10 from J, leaving 8 bases between them. Per germline, CDR1 DFQATT and CDR2 SNEGSKA (reference sequence). The CDR3 totals 11 residues. CDR3 DNA sequence: TGCAGTGCTAGAGATAGGCTAGCGCAGTATTTT. Protein: CSARDRLAQYF.

This chain connects TRBV7-9 to TRBJ2-5; no clear D gene. Germline CDR1 and CDR2: SEHNR and FQNEAQ (reference sequence). CDR3 length equals 13 residues. With 5 bases removed from V and 0 bases from J, the gap between germline ends came to 7 bases. The chain's CDR3 is CASSPPYQETQYF. DNA for the CDR3: TGTGCCAGCAGCCCCCCATACCAAGAGACCCAGTACTTC.

As DNA, the CDR3 is TGTGCCAGCAGCTTGCAAGATGGCGGGGGGGGCAAAAACATTCAGTACTTC. Translated, it gives CASSLQDGGGGKNIQYF. J is TRBJ2-4 and V is TRBV5-4, with 9 bases aligning to TRBD2. CDR1 is SGHNT and CDR2 is YYREEE in the germline V gene (reference sequence). This CDR3 is 17 amino acids long. Trimming at V came to 1 base and at J to 3 bases, leaving 8 bases not matched to a gene.

This clonotype was picked up a small number of times. The chain carries TRBV2 and TRBJ2-7; TRBD1 agrees at 10 bases. The J call may be incorrect, as the DNA end agrees better with TRBJ2-1. This CDR3 has 18 amino acids. The V gene's germline CDR1 is SNHLY and CDR2 FYNNEI. CDR3 protein: CASSLPPGQGTSSYEQFF. The CDR3 DNA reads TGTGCCAGCAGTCTCCCACCGGGACAGGGGACCAGCTCCTACGAGCAGTTCTTC.

There are many counts of this clonotype. The chain recombines TRBV15 with TRBJ2-7; weak D call: TRBD2 (7 bases). The CDR3 is 17 amino acids. V dropped 0 bases and J dropped 0 bases, with 15 bases sitting between them. Germline V CDR1 and CDR2: LNHNV, YYDKDF (reference sequence). CDR3 in DNA: TGTGCCACCAGCAGAGATCCGGGGGGCTTGGACTCCTACGAGCAGTACTTC. It is translated as CATSRDPGGLDSYEQYF.

In its sample, this clonotype was seen many times. The rearrangement joins TRBV24-1 to TRBJ2-5; D gene ambiguous. CDR1 and CDR2 from the germline V gene are KGHDR and SFDVKD. Trimming removed 3 bases at V and 0 bases at J, with 7 bases between. CDR3 length: 14 residues. The CDR3 bases are TGTGCCACCAGTGATCGGGCAAACCAAGAGACCCAGTACTTC. It translates to CATSDRANQETQYF.

V is TRBV20-1 and J is TRBJ2-7; 8 positions agree with TRBD2. The ends lost 0 bases at V and 2 bases at J; junction bases unmatched: 15. This CDR3 spans 18 amino acids. Per the germline V gene, CDR1 is DFQATT and CDR2 is SNEGSKA (reference sequence). The CDR3 bases are TGCAGTGCTAGAGATCCAGTCGGGGGGGCCGGGGCCCCCTACGAGCAGTACTTC. It is translated as CSARDPVGGAGAPYEQYF.

This clonotype was seen at least ten times. This chain joins TRBV20-1 and TRBJ2-3; possibly TRBD1 for D (6 bases). Trimming left V 6 bases short and J 1 base short, with 11 bases between. The length of the CDR3 is 13 residues. Per germline, CDR1 DFQATT and CDR2 SNEGSKA (reference sequence). CDR3 protein: CSAQRQGTDTQYF. DNA for the CDR3: TGCAGTGCGCAAAGACAGGGCACAGATACGCAGTATTTT.

On this clonotype itself: A much larger clone lies one base from this, so it may be a read error. The chain links TRBV20-1 to TRBJ2-1; 8 nucleotides align to TRBD2. The V segment lost 0 bases and the J segment 13 bases; nucleotides outside the gene matches: 14. CDR3 length: 15 amino acids. Germline CDR1 and CDR2: DFQATT and SNEGSKA (reference sequence). The chain's CDR3 is CSARDRLATQETQFF. The CDR3 region has the DNA TGCAGTGCTAGAGATAGACTAGCGACTCAAGAGACCCAGTTCTTC.

This clonotype was seen once. One end of the junction fails to match germline, which may point to a read error. The genes are TRBV5-5 and TRBJ2-1; D is perhaps TRBD2 (7 bases). Germline V gene sequence: CDR1 SGHKS, CDR2 YYEKEE (reference sequence). The CDR3 runs 15 residues. CDR3: CASSFGGGSCNEQFF. The DNA for the CDR3 is TGTGCCAGCAGCTTTGGCGGGGGCTCCTGCAATGAGCAGTTCTTC.

The rearrangement joins TRBV5-6 to TRBJ2-3; D not resolved. This CDR3 spans 11 amino acids. The germline V gene encodes CDR1 SGHDT and CDR2 YYEEEE. V gave up 1 base and J gave up 7 bases, with 4 bases separating them. CDR3 in amino acids: CASSLSNTQYF. The CDR3 DNA reads TGTGCCAGCAGCTTGTCGAATACGCAGTATTTT. Combining the CDR3 with reference TRBV5-6 and TRBJ2-3 gives the whole variable domain DAGVTQSPTHLIKTRGQQVTLRCSPKSGHDTVSWYQQALGQGPQFIFQYYEEEERQRGNFPDRFSGHQFPNYSSELNVNALLLGDSALYLCASSLSNTQYFGPGTRLTVL.

The CDR3 loop reads CASSLGQGTADTQYF. In DNA, the CDR3 is TGTGCCAGCTCACTCGGACAGGGGACTGCAGATACGCAGTATTTT. The chain has TRBV18 and TRBJ2-3, with 9 bases matching TRBD1. This CDR3 has 15 amino acids. The germline CDR1 and CDR2 sequences are KGHSH and LQKENI. Unmatched junction bases numbered 6, after V lost 4 bases and J lost 4 bases.

In this sample, this clonotype turned up many times. This rearrangement joins TRBV4-2 to TRBJ2-7, with D possibly being TRBD2 (5 bases). The CDR3 is 13 residues long. From germline, CDR1 is LGHNA and CDR2 YNFKEQ. With 3 bases removed from V and 2 bases from J, the gap between germline ends came to 8 bases. The DNA of the CDR3 is TGTGCCAGCAGCCAGGGAGTCACCTACGAGCAGTACTTC. It yields the protein CASSQGVTYEQYF.

The rearrangement joins TRBV6-7 to TRBJ1-3, with D possibly being TRBD1 (6 bases). TRBV6-7 belongs to the ORF category, with a function that is uncertain. This CDR3 spans 16 amino acids. V was shortened by 1 base and J by 2 bases, with 12 bases between the two germline ends. This CDR3 is CASSYFRGLTGNTIYF. The CDR3 DNA is TGTGCCAGCAGTTACTTCAGGGGTCTCACTGGAAACACCATATATTTT.

The J gene is TRBJ1-1, the V gene TRBV7-2; 8 positions match TRBD1. With 5 bases clipped from V and 6 bases from J, the junction kept 8 bases outside the gene matches. CDR3 length: 14 amino acids. Germline loops: CDR1 SGHTA, CDR2 FQGNSA. The CDR3 nucleotides read TGTGCCAGCAGCCCGAGACAGGGGAGCGCTGAAGCTTTCTTT. Residues: CASSPRQGSAEAFF.

This clonotype has a count of ten or more. This chain uses TRBV12-3 or TRBV12-4 with TRBJ2-5; weak D call: TRBD2 (7 bases). The CDR3 is 13 amino acids. The V gene lost 8 bases and the J gene lost 4 bases, with 14 bases spanning the gap. In DNA form, the CDR3 reads TGTGCCAGCGTATTCGGGGGGCGAGAGACCCAGTACTTC. The encoded protein is CASVFGGRETQYF.

This clonotype was counted between two and nine times. This rearrangement joins TRBV20-1 to TRBJ1-4; a possible D gene is TRBD1 (6 bases). This CDR3 has 13 residues. From germline, CDR1 is DFQATT and CDR2 SNEGSKA (reference sequence). V was cut by 5 bases and J by 6 bases, with 13 bases left in between. This CDR3 reads CSALETGDEKLFF. CDR3 nucleotides: TGCAGTGCTCTTGAGACAGGAGATGAAAAACTGTTTTTT.

DNA for the CDR3: TGCAGCGTCCCAACATCTGGGAGCTCCTACAATGAGCAGTTCTTC. It is translated as CSVPTSGSSYNEQFF. The chain joins TRBV29-1 to TRBJ2-1; TRBD2 might be the D (5 bases). V was shortened by 6 bases and J by 0 bases, with 15 bases between the two germline ends. This CDR3 has 15 residues. Germline V gene data show CDR1 as SQVTM and CDR2 as ANQGSEA.